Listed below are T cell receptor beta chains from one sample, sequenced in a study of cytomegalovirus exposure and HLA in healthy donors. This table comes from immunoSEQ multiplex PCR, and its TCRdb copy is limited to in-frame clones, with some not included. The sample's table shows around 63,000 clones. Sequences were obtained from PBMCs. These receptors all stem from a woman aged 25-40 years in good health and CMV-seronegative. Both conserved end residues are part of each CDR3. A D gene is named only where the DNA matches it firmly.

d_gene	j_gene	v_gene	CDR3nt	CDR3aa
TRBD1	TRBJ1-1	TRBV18	TGTGCCAGCTCACCGGCCTTTTACAGGGGGCGAAAGTACACTGAAGCTTTCTTT	CASSPAFYRGRKYTEAFF
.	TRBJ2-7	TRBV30	TGTGCCTGTACTCAGGGAACCGAGCAGTACTTC	CACTQGTEQYF
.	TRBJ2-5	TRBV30	TGTGCCTGGAGTGTTCCCCCCTTGACAGGGAGGAACCCCCTGCGACAAGAGACCCAGTACTTC	CAWSVPPLTGRNPLRQETQYF
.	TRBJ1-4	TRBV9	TGTGCCAGCAGCAAAACGGCAACTAATGAAAAACTGTTTTTT	CASSKTATNEKLFF
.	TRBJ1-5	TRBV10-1	TGCGCCAGCAGTGTTTCCGGGACACATAGCAATCAGCCCCAGCATTTT	CASSVSGTHSNQPQHF
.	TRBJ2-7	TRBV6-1	TGTGCCAGCAGTGATAACTACTACGAGCAGTACTTC	CASSDNYYEQYF
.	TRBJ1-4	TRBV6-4	TGTGCCAGCAGCCCGACAGCCACTAATGAAAAACTGTTTTTT	CASSPTATNEKLFF
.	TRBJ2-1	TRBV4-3	TGCGCCAGCAGCCGAGGGAATGAGCAGTTCTTC	CASSRGNEQFF
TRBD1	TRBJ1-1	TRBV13	TGTGCCAGCAGCCGACAGGGGCGAAAGGATGAAGCTTTCTTT	CASSRQGRKDEAFF
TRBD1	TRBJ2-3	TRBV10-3	TGTGCCATCAGTTCGAGGGACAGGGGGCGCGTTGATACGCAGTATTTT	CAISSRDRGRVDTQYF
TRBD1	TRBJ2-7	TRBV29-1	TGCAGCGTTGCGAAGTCCGGGACAGGGCTTTACGAGCAGTACTTC	CSVAKSGTGLYEQYF
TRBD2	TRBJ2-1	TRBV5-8	TGTGCCAGCAGCCCTGGGATACTAGCGGGGGCCATCTCCTACAATGAGCAGTTCTTC	CASSPGILAGAISYNEQFF
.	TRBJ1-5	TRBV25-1	TGTGCCAGCAGTGAAGGGGGCAGGGTAGGCCAGCCCCAGCATTTT	CASSEGGRVGQPQHF
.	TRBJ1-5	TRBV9	TGTGCCAGCAGCGTAGCCGGAGATAGCAATCAGCCCCAGCATTTT	CASSVAGDSNQPQHF
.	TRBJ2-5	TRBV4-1	TGCGCCAGCAGCCCCGGACAGACGTACCAAGAGACCCAGTACTTC	CASSPGQTYQETQYF
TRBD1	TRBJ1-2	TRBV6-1	TGTGCCAGCAGTGAACGGCAGGGGGACTATGGCTACACCTTC	CASSERQGDYGYTF
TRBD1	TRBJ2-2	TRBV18	TGTGCCAGCTCACCACCGTCACAGGGGGCGGCCGGGGAGCTGTTTTTT	CASSPPSQGAAGELFF
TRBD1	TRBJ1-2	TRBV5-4	TGTGCCAGCAGCATCGGACAGGCAGGCTACACCTTC	CASSIGQAGYTF